The 13 T cell receptor beta chains presented below share a single source sample, sequenced in a study of Ad26.COV2.S vaccination and SARS-CoV-2 variants. The assay was immunoSEQ multiplex PCR, and TCRdb's table has in-frame clones only and misses some. The sample gives approximately 500,000 clones, around nine tenths of which show up once; 9.5% to 15% is in the top ten. Sample treatment: around 19 received Ad26.COV2.S at low or high dose, single or two shots; about 5 received placebo; per-sample allocation not given. Samples came from day 63 after the first vaccine or placebo injection. The material sequenced was peripheral blood, taken in a trial of Ad26.COV2.S vaccine versus placebo. The receptors here all came from a person between 18 and 65 years old who received the Ad26.COV2.S COVID-19 vaccine or a placebo.

This chain joins TRBV7-6 and TRBJ2-7, with D hard to call. Deletions cut 6 bases from V and 3 bases from J, with 15 bases between. Germline V gene lookup returns CDR1 SGHVS and CDR2 FNYEAQ. This CDR3 is built from 14 residues. The CDR3 here is CASRAPGPFYEQYF. The CDR3 nucleotides read TGTGCCAGCAGAGCTCCGGGCCCTTTCTACGAGCAGTACTTC.

The rearrangement joins TRBV19 to TRBJ1-2, with no clear D. The V end was cut by 9 bases, the J end by 1 base, with 12 bases between. Germline V gene lookup returns CDR1 LNHDA and CDR2 SQIVND (reference sequence). CDR3 length equals 13 residues. CDR3 residues: CASGGVNNYGYTF. In DNA form, the CDR3 reads TGTGCCAGCGGCGGTGTTAATAACTATGGCTACACCTTC.

V is TRBV2 and J is TRBJ1-1, with D hard to call. V dropped 4 bases and J dropped 0 bases, with 9 bases sitting between them. The germline gives CDR1 SNHLY, CDR2 FYNNEI. CDR3 length: 14 residues. The CDR3 region has the DNA TGTGCCAGCAGTGTACACACCATGAACACTGAAGCTTTCTTT. This encodes CASSVHTMNTEAFF.

The gene calls are TRBV11-1 and TRBJ2-7; D is unresolved. Germline CDR1 SGHAT, CDR2 FQDESV (reference sequence). Trimming removed 5 bases from V and 1 base from J, with 15 bases in between. The CDR3 consists of 15 residues. This CDR3 reads CASSTEPSRSYEQYF. CDR3 nucleotides: TGTGCCAGCAGCACCGAGCCCAGTAGGTCCTACGAGCAGTACTTC. The variable domain in full, completed from reference TRBV11-1 and TRBJ2-7, reads EAEVAQSPRYKITEKSQAVAFWCDPISGHATLYWYRQILGQGPELLVQFQDESVVDDSQLPKDRFSAERLKGVDSTLKIQPAELGDSAMYLCASSTEPSRSYEQYFGPGTRLTVT.

CDR3 nucleotide sequence: TGTGCCAGCAGGAGGGAGCAAAGCTCCTATAATTCACCCCTCCACTTT. It specifies CASRREQSSYNSPLHF. The chain combines TRBV9 with TRBJ1-6; no definite D call. The CDR3 totals 16 residues. Trimming took 5 bases from V and 0 from J, leaving 12 bases between them. Germline CDR1 is SGDLS and CDR2 is YYNGEE.

The chain carries TRBV19 and TRBJ1-2; D unclear. Germline-derived CDR1 and CDR2 are LNHDA and SQIVND (reference sequence). The V end was cut by 3 bases, the J end by 5 bases, with 10 bases between. CDR3 size: 13 residues. CDR3 DNA sequence: TGTGCCAGTAGTATCGACGGGTGGTATGGCTACACCTTC. The encoded protein is CASSIDGWYGYTF. Looking up the rest from reference TRBV19 and TRBJ1-2 gives the full variable domain: DGGITQSPKYLFRKEGQNVTLSCEQNLNHDAMYWYRQDPGQGLRLIYYSQIVNDFQKGDIAEGYSVSREKKESFPLTVTSAQKNPTAFYLCASSIDGWYGYTFGSGTRLTVV.

This clone was found a few times. CDR3 protein: CASSIEDQPQHF. The CDR3 nucleotides read TGTGCCAGTAGTATAGAGGACCAGCCCCAGCATTTT. This rearrangement joins TRBV19 to TRBJ1-5; D unclear. The V gene lost 0 bases and the J gene lost 7 bases, with 4 bases spanning the gap. This CDR3 has 12 residues. Germline CDR1 is LNHDA and CDR2 is SQIVND (reference sequence).

V is TRBV20-1 and J is TRBJ2-7; 10 positions match TRBD1. Germline V gene data show CDR1 as DFQATT and CDR2 as SNEGSKA (reference sequence). J gave up 2 bases and V 3 bases, and 7 bases lay outside the gene matches. The CDR3 runs to 15 residues. CDR3 DNA sequence: TGCAGTGCTAGTGTCGCCGGGACAGGGGCCTACGAGCAGTACTTC. It codes for CSASVAGTGAYEQYF.

This chain links TRBV30 with TRBJ2-1; 16 bases align to TRBD2. CDR1 and CDR2 from the germline V gene are GTSNPN and SVGIG (reference sequence). The CDR3 is 17 amino acids. V lost 0 bases to trimming and J lost 9 bases; unmatched junction nucleotides: 8. DNA for the CDR3: TGTGCCTGGAGTGTAACCGCGGGACTAGCGGGAGGGAGTGAGCAGTTCTTC. This codes for CAWSVTAGLAGGSEQFF.

The rearrangement joins TRBV6-2 or TRBV6-3 to TRBJ1-2; TRBD1 matches 8 bases. Germline V CDR1 and CDR2: MNHEY, SVGEGT. The CDR3 consists of 15 residues. V lost 5 bases to trimming and J lost 8 bases; unmatched junction nucleotides: 13. The CDR3 sequence: CASSTPGTGRSGYTF. The CDR3 DNA follows: TGTGCCAGCAGTACCCCAGGGACAGGTCGGAGCGGCTACACCTTC.

The rearrangement links TRBV3-1 (or the pseudogene TRBV3-2) to TRBJ2-3, with 12 bases aligning to TRBD2. Germline V lookup: CDR1 LGHDT, CDR2 YNNKEL (reference sequence). The V gene end was trimmed by 3 bases and the J gene end by 0 bases; junction bases not matched to a gene: 1. This CDR3 comprises 16 residues. The CDR3 reads CASSQLAGGSTDTQYF. The CDR3 nucleotides are TGTGCCAGCAGCCAGCTAGCGGGAGGGAGCACAGATACGCAGTATTTT.

V and J are TRBV7-3 and TRBJ2-2; a possible D gene is TRBD2 (6 bases). The CDR3 loop spans 14 amino acids. V lost 5 bases and J lost 7, with 14 bases in between. Germline V gene sequence: CDR1 SGHTA, CDR2 FQGTGA. The CDR3 region has the DNA TGTGCCAGCAGCGTGGAGGGCGACGGCGGGGAGCTGTTTTTT. This gives the protein CASSVEGDGGELFF.

The chain uses TRBV28 and TRBJ1-1; D is perhaps TRBD1 (5 bases). CDR3 length equals 15 residues. In germline, CDR1 is MDHEN, CDR2 SYDVKM. V lost 9 bases and J lost 4, with 21 bases in between. DNA for the CDR3: TGTGCCAGTAACCGGGACCAAACGCACGGCACTGAAGCTTTCTTT. Its protein product is CASNRDQTHGTEAFF.